Following are 29 T cell receptor beta chains from one sample sequenced in a study of T cells in Graves' hyperthyroidism and ophthalmopathy. RNA transcripts gave rise to amplified TCR beta CDR3 regions. TCR CDR3 underwent first-round RT-PCR with the HTBI primer set. TCRdb itself ran the multiplex PCR reads through MiXCR, one entry per CDR3 protein. Among a few hundred thousand distinct CDR3 sequences listed, about 15% were seen once. The specimen was blood. The origin of the receptors is a woman aged 25 to 39 with Graves' hyperthyroidism.

This clonotype occurred many times. This chain joins TRBV7-3 and TRBJ1-1; 8 bases agree with TRBD1. Germline values: CDR1 SGHTA, CDR2 FQGTGA. Losses at the gene ends were 2 bases for V and 4 bases for J; bases not matched to a gene: 9. The CDR3 consists of 16 residues. CDR3 sequence: CASSLHGQGGGTEAFF. CDR3 DNA sequence: TGTGCCAGCAGCTTACACGGACAGGGAGGTGGCACTGAAGCTTTCTTT.

A few counts support this clonotype. A much larger clone differs from this one at a single base, so this may be a read error. The rearrangement joins TRBV6-2 or TRBV6-3 to TRBJ1-1; D is unresolved. The CDR3 is 17 residues long. The germline gives CDR1 MNHEY, CDR2 SVGEGT. The CDR3 sequence: CASTYGGGKWENAEAFF. Here the CDR3 DNA reads TGTGCCAGCACCTACGGCGGTGGGAAATGGGAGAACGCTGAAGCTTTCTTT.

This rearrangement joins TRBV6-1 to TRBJ2-3; D possibly matches TRBD1 or TRBD2 (5 bases each). CDR1 MNHNS and CDR2 SASEGT come from the germline V gene. The CDR3 extends over 13 amino acids. The V gene lost 4 bases and the J gene lost 10 bases, with 15 bases spanning the gap. CDR3 region: CASSVDFLGAQYF. CDR3 nucleotides: TGTGCCAGCAGTGTAGACTTCTTGGGGGCGCAGTATTTT.

This clonotype occurred many times. The V gene is TRBV6-1, the J gene TRBJ2-1; 8 bases map to TRBD1. J gave up 9 bases and V 5 bases, and 3 bases lay outside the gene matches. This CDR3 region has 12 residues. The germline CDR1 and CDR2 sequences are MNHNS and SASEGT. The chain's CDR3 is CASSPDRAEQFF. Written as DNA, the CDR3 is TGTGCCAGCAGTCCGGACAGGGCTGAGCAGTTCTTC.

This clonotype has only a few counts. Germline and junction disagree at one end, which may indicate a read error. V usage is TRBV2 and J usage is TRBJ1-5; 7 bases line up with TRBD1. The CDR3 has 15 residues. Germline lookup yields CDR1 SNHLY and CDR2 FYNNEI. The DNA of the CDR3 is TGTACCAGCGTCTCGGGCAGGGGGGGCAATCAGCCCCAGCATTTT. Encoded protein: CTSVSGRGGNQPQHF.

This chain uses TRBV3-1 with TRBJ2-7; a possible D gene is TRBD2 (5 bases). The CDR3 is 13 amino acids. CDR1 and CDR2 from the germline V gene are LGHDT and YNNKEL (reference sequence). V lost 0 bases and J 2 bases, leaving 5 bases between the germline ends. CDR3 amino acids: CASSQERAYEQYF. CDR3 nucleotides: TGTGCCAGCAGCCAAGAGCGGGCCTACGAGCAGTACTTC.

The table lists this clonotype with a few counts. The gene calls are TRBV9 and TRBJ2-1; TRBD2 aligns across 14 bases. The CDR3 length is 19 residues. V shed 0 bases, J shed 6 bases, and the junction held 11 bases outside the gene matches. From germline, CDR1 is SGDLS and CDR2 YYNGEE. This chain's CDR3 is CASSVEGGLTSGRANEQFF. DNA for the CDR3: TGTGCCAGCAGCGTAGAGGGGGGGCTGACTAGCGGGAGGGCCAATGAGCAGTTCTTC.

J is TRBJ2-3 and V is TRBV2; 9 bases align to TRBD2. This CDR3 contains 14 residues. Germline V gene data show CDR1 as SNHLY and CDR2 as FYNNEI. The CDR3 here is CTTPSGTNTDTQYF. For the CDR3, the DNA is TGTACCACCCCTAGCGGGACTAACACAGATACGCAGTATTTT. The complete variable domain, with remaining parts taken from reference TRBV2 and TRBJ2-3, reads EPEVTQTPSHQVTQMGQEVILRCVPISNHLYFYWYRQILGQKVEFLVSFYNNEISEKSEIFDDQFSVERPDGSNFTLKIRSTKLEDSAMYFCTTPSGTNTDTQYFGPGTRLTVL.

This clonotype was found many times. J is TRBJ2-5 and V is TRBV7-9; D unclear. CDR3 length: 13 residues. V lost 3 bases and J lost 3, with 8 bases in between. Germline CDR1 and CDR2: SEHNR and FQNEAQ (reference sequence). CDR3 protein: CASSFSSEETQYF. The CDR3 bases are TGTGCCAGCAGCTTTTCCAGTGAAGAGACCCAGTACTTC.

In this sample, this clonotype turned up many times. The rearrangement uses TRBV6-1 and TRBJ2-3; TRBD2 aligns across 8 bases. Germline CDR1 reads MNHNS; CDR2 reads SASEGT. The CDR3 contains 16 residues. The junction had 12 bases not matched to a gene; V was cut back by 7 bases and J by 3 bases. CDR3 loop: CASTFSGALGTDTQYF. DNA of the CDR3: TGTGCCAGCACCTTTAGCGGGGCTTTAGGGACAGATACGCAGTATTTT.

The J gene is TRBJ1-5, the V gene TRBV12-3 or TRBV12-4; D is undetermined. V lost 3 bases and J 2 bases, leaving 11 bases between the germline ends. The CDR3 is 15 residues long. DNA of the CDR3: TGTGCCAGCAGTTTGCCAGGCCAACGCAATCAGCCCCAGCATTTT. Translated, it gives CASSLPGQRNQPQHF.

This chain joins TRBV18 and TRBJ2-3; 7 nucleotides align to TRBD1. The CDR3 contains 12 residues. Germline V CDR1 and CDR2: KGHSH, LQKENI. Losses at the gene ends were 3 bases for V and 10 bases for J; bases not matched to a gene: 4. The CDR3 sequence: CASSPSGQPQYF. DNA for the CDR3: TGTGCCAGCTCACCGTCGGGACAGCCGCAGTATTTT.

This clonotype has at least ten counts. V and J are TRBV7-9 and TRBJ2-1, with 11 bases identical to TRBD2. This CDR3 comprises 15 residues. Germline V gene lookup returns CDR1 SEHNR and CDR2 FQNEAQ (reference sequence). V was clipped by 5 bases and J by 5 bases; unmatched bases: 5. CDR3 sequence (DNA): TGTGCCAGCAGCCAAACGACTAGCGGGGACAATGAGCAGTTCTTC. Its protein product is CASSQTTSGDNEQFF.

This clonotype was seen at least ten times. Mismatch with germline at one junction end may stem from a read error. V usage is TRBV18 and J usage is TRBJ1-3; D ambiguous. Germline V gene data show CDR1 as KGHSH and CDR2 as LQKENI. This CDR3 has 14 residues. CDR3: CATSVGNSGNTIYF. The CDR3 DNA follows: TGTGCCACCTCAGTTGGGAACTCTGGAAACACCATATATTTT.

V gene TRBV20-1 combines with J gene TRBJ2-2; the match to TRBD2 covers 13 bases. There are 17 residues in the CDR3. The trim removed 6 bases at V and 3 bases at J, leaving 10 bases unmatched. Germline assignment: CDR1 DFQATT and CDR2 SNEGSKA (reference sequence). The CDR3 reads CSAKMTSGGPDTGELFF. CDR3 sequence (DNA): TGCAGTGCGAAGATGACTAGCGGGGGGCCTGACACCGGGGAGCTGTTTTTT.

This clonotype was seen a few times. This chain's CDR3 is CATSRDPRTGPYEQYF. Written as DNA, the CDR3 is TGTGCCACCAGCAGAGACCCTAGGACAGGCCCCTACGAGCAGTACTTC. The chain has TRBV15 and TRBJ2-7, with 7 nucleotides matching TRBD1. The CDR3 loop spans 16 amino acids. Trimming took 0 bases from V and 2 from J; bases not matched to a gene: 7. Germline assignment: CDR1 LNHNV and CDR2 YYDKDF (reference sequence).

This clonotype was seen a few times. The chain recombines TRBV6-1 with TRBJ1-2; 8 nucleotides line up with TRBD1. From germline, CDR1 is MNHNS and CDR2 SASEGT. Trimming removed 5 bases from V and 8 bases from J; junction bases left unmatched: 7. The CDR3 runs to 13 residues. The CDR3 nucleotides are TGTGCCAGCAGTACCGGACAGGGCACGGGCTACACCTTC. This sequence encodes CASSTGQGTGYTF.

The sample holds a few counts of this clonotype. V usage is TRBV7-2 and J usage is TRBJ2-1; D not certain. CDR1 and CDR2 (germline): SGHTA, FQGNSA. CDR3 length: 15 amino acids. V lost 0 bases and J 0 bases, leaving 6 bases between the germline ends. The CDR3 loop is CASSLAFSSYNEQFF. In nucleotides, the CDR3 is TGTGCCAGCAGCTTAGCTTTTAGCTCCTACAATGAGCAGTTCTTC. The complete variable domain, with remaining parts taken from reference TRBV7-2 and TRBJ2-1, reads GAGVSQSPSNKVTEKGKDVELRCDPISGHTALYWYRQSLGQGLEFLIYFQGNSAPDKSGLPSDRFSAERTGGSVSTLTIQRTQQEDSAVYLCASSLAFSSYNEQFFGPGTRLTVL.

The V and J genes are TRBV7-3 and TRBJ1-2; 8 positions agree with TRBD1. CDR3 length equals 14 residues. V gave up 8 bases and J gave up 8 bases; unmatched junction bases: 13. The germline CDR1 and CDR2 sequences are SGHTA and FQGTGA. The DNA of the CDR3 is TGTGCCAGCCGCCCTAACGCCAGGGGGCGAGGCTACACCTTC. As protein: CASRPNARGRGYTF.

This clonotype was recorded at least ten times. The rearrangement uses TRBV27 and TRBJ2-7, with D tentatively TRBD2 (6 bases). Trimming left V 5 bases short and J 5 bases short, with 19 bases between. The CDR3 consists of 15 residues. The germline V gene has CDR1 MNHEY and CDR2 SMNVEV (reference sequence). CDR3 sequence reads: CASSNIRQGGNEQYF. CDR3 nucleotides: TGTGCCAGCAGTAACATCCGGCAGGGAGGCAACGAGCAGTACTTC.

This clonotype occurred many times. The chain links TRBV29-1 to TRBJ2-3, with D possibly being TRBD2 (6 bases). There are 15 residues in the CDR3. V was clipped by 4 bases and J by 3 bases, with 17 bases between them. The germline V gene has CDR1 SQVTM and CDR2 ANQGSEA. CDR3 in DNA: TGCAGCGTTGTCTTTTCCAGCGGGCGTACAGATACGCAGTATTTT. Residues: CSVVFSSGRTDTQYF.

V usage is TRBV14 and J usage is TRBJ1-4; no reliable D call. Trimming left V 0 bases short and J 13 bases short, with 12 bases between. The germline gives CDR1 SGHDN, CDR2 FVKESK. The CDR3 is 13 residues long. CDR3 in amino acids: CASSQEMMDRLFF. The CDR3 nucleotides are TGTGCCAGCAGCCAAGAAATGATGGATCGACTGTTTTTT.

In its sample, this clonotype was seen a few times. J is TRBJ2-5 and V is TRBV19; no clear D. The CDR3 covers 14 residues. The ends were cut back, 5 bases at V and 2 bases at J, with 12 bases in the middle. Per germline, CDR1 LNHDA and CDR2 SQIVND (reference sequence). The chain's CDR3 is CASSPDTQQETQYF. CDR3 bases: TGTGCCAGTAGTCCAGATACTCAGCAAGAGACCCAGTACTTC.

This clonotype was counted at least ten times. This CDR3 reads CASSFAGGQPQHF. The CDR3 nucleotides read TGTGCCAGCAGCTTTGCAGGGGGCCAGCCCCAGCATTTT. This sequence joins TRBV11-2 and TRBJ1-5; 8 positions agree with TRBD1. CDR1 is SGHAT, CDR2 FQNNGV, per germline. With V trimmed by 3 bases and J by 7 bases, 2 bases remained unmatched. The length of the CDR3 is 13 residues. The full variable domain, with the rest looked up from reference TRBV11-2 and TRBJ1-5, is EAGVAQSPRYKIIEKRQSVAFWCNPISGHATLYWYQQILGQGPKLLIQFQNNGVVDDSQLPKDRFSAERLKGVDSTLKIQPAKLEDSAVYLCASSFAGGQPQHFGDGTRLSIL.

This clonotype has ten or more counts. The V call is TRBV3-1, the J call TRBJ1-4, with 9 bases lining up with TRBD1. CDR1 is LGHDT and CDR2 is YNNKEL in the germline V gene (reference sequence). The CDR3 length is 16 residues. V dropped 5 bases and J dropped 0; count of bases not matched to a gene: 4. The CDR3 region has the DNA TGTGCCAGCAGCTCCCGGGACAGGGCAACTAATGAAAAACTGTTTTTT. Translation: CASSSRDRATNEKLFF.

This clonotype was observed a few times. CDR3 amino acids: CASSLWGASGSRGETQYF. CDR3 coding DNA: TGTGCCAGCAGCCTATGGGGGGCTAGCGGGAGTAGGGGGGAGACCCAGTACTTC. The chain is built from TRBV5-4 and TRBJ2-5; 10 bases are a match to TRBD2. This CDR3 is built from 18 residues. V shed 4 bases, J shed 5 bases, and the junction held 17 bases outside the gene matches. Germline CDR1 reads SGHNT; CDR2 reads YYREEE (reference sequence).

This clonotype was detected only a few times. The chain recombines TRBV15 with TRBJ1-1; the D gene is possibly TRBD1 (5 bases). Germline CDR1 is LNHNV and CDR2 is YYDKDF (reference sequence). V was cut by 0 bases and J by 7 bases, with 12 bases left in between. CDR3 length: 14 residues. The CDR3 spells CATSRDPRVGEAFF. The CDR3 nucleotides read TGTGCCACCAGCAGAGATCCCAGGGTGGGTGAAGCTTTCTTT.

V is TRBV20-1 and J is TRBJ2-5, with 10 bases fitting TRBD2. The CDR3 loop spans 15 amino acids. With V trimmed by 7 bases and J by 7 bases, 15 bases remained unmatched. Germline loops: CDR1 DFQATT, CDR2 SNEGSKA (reference sequence). The CDR3 is CSGAEAGGRGLTQYF. The CDR3 DNA reads TGCAGTGGAGCCGAAGCGGGGGGGCGTGGTTTGACCCAGTACTTC.

Of note for this clonotype: This may stem from a read error, because a much larger clone lies one nucleotide away. The J gene is TRBJ2-7, the V gene TRBV7-8; the D is unclear. There are 14 residues in the CDR3. Germline assignment: CDR1 SGHVS and CDR2 FQNEAQ. CDR3 amino acids: CASSLGSRAAERYF. The CDR3 DNA sequence: TGTGCCAGCAGCTTGGGAAGTCGGGCGGCCGAGCGGTACTTC.